This TCR beta chain was recovered during a study of T cells in Graves' hyperthyroidism and ophthalmopathy. Germline V gives CDR1 MGHDK, CDR2 SYGVNS. CDR3 size: 15 residues. Trimming left V 4 bases short and J 0 bases short, with 12 bases between. Note on this clonotype: The antigen remains undetermined.

What was amplified from RNA transcripts were TCR beta CDR3 regions. During a first-round RT-PCR of the TCR CDR3, the HTBI primer set was used. One entry per CDR3 protein results from TCRdb running MiXCR on the multiplex PCR reads. The data contain some 600,000 distinct CDR3 sequences, 40% to 55% of them singletons. Whole-study results and caveats: Ophthalmopathy and stable hyperthyroidism were told apart by a 13 V-J model.

The sample was peripheral blood or thyroid tissue (not recorded which). The sequence was collected from a woman under 30 with Graves' hyperthyroidism. The gene calls are TRBV25-1 and TRBJ2-5, with a tentative D call TRBD1 (5 bases). This chain's CDR3 is CASSVGHSYQETQYF. The CDR3 DNA is TGTGCCAGCAGTGTTGGACATTCGTACCAAGAGACCCAGTACTTC.